This TCR beta chain was sequenced in a study of metastatic and nonmetastatic thyroid tumors. About the study: Thyroid patients, malignant and benign, had repertoires compared across blood and tumor or nodule tissue. The study, taken as a whole, reports: In blood and tumor, TCR beta diversity was reportedly significantly higher in malignant thyroid tumors than in benign nodules.

Authors' analysis steps: Researchers built a distant-metastasis classifier for papillary thyroid cancer that drew on CDR3 differences across clinicopathological groups. TCRdb called clones again from the PCR reads with MiXCR. In this record, the V and J calls reflect TCRdb's handling and not the investigators' own analysis. The profile covers some 41,000 clones, with less than 15% appearing a single time and 9% to 9.5% taken by the ten largest. CDR1 and CDR2 (germline): SGHRS, YFSETQ. V was cut by 3 bases and J by 6 bases, with 10 bases left in between. The CDR3 totals 13 residues. Concerning this clone itself: What it binds is unknown.

Thyroid surgery was preceded by no treatment in any patient. This clonotype was obtained from a female donor with papillary thyroid cancer or a benign thyroid nodule (not recorded which). Some clones in this sample may be carry-over from other donors' samples. The chain employs TRBV5-1 and TRBJ2-1, with D tentatively TRBD1 (6 bases). The sequencing input was blood. CDR3 DNA sequence: TGCGCCAGCAGCTCGACAGGTTCCAATGAGCAGTTCTTC. Encoded protein: CASSSTGSNEQFF.